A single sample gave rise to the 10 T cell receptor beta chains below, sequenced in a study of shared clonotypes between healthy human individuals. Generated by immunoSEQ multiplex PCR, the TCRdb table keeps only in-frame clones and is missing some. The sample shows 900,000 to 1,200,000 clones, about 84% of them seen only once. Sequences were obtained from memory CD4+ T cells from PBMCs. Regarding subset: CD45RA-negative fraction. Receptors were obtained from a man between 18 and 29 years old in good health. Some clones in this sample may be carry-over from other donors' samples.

The CDR3 DNA sequence: TGTGCCAGCAGCCCCGGAGGGGGTCAATCCTACGAGCAGTACTTC. As protein: CASSPGGGQSYEQYF. V gene TRBV7-2 combines with J gene TRBJ2-7; D may correspond to TRBD1 or TRBD2 (6 bases each). This CDR3 is 15 amino acids long. CDR1 and CDR2 from the germline V gene are SGHTA and FQGNSA. Trimming left V 5 bases short and J 1 base short, with 15 bases between.

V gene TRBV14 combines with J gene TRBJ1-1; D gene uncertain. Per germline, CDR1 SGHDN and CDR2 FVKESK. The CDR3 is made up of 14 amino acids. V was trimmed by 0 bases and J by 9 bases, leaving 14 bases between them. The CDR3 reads CASSQEPGGLQAFF. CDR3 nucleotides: TGTGCCAGCAGCCAAGAACCAGGTGGACTACAAGCTTTCTTT.

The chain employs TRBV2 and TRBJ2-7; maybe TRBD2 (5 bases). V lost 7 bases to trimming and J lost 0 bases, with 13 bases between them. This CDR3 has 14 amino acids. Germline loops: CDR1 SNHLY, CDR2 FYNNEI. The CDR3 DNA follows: TGTGCCAGCACCAGGACTGATAGCTCCTACGAGCAGTACTTC. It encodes CASTRTDSSYEQYF.

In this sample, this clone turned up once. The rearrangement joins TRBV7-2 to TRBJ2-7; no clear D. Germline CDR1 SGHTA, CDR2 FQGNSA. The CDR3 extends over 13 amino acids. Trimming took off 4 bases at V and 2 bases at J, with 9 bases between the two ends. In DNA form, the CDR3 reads TGTGCCAGCAGCTCCTCTGTAACCTACGAGCAGTACTTC. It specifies CASSSSVTYEQYF. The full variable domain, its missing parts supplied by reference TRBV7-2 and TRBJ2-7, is GAGVSQSPSNKVTEKGKDVELRCDPISGHTALYWYRQSLGQGLEFLIYFQGNSAPDKSGLPSDRFSAERTGGSVSTLTIQRTQQEDSAVYLCASSSSVTYEQYFGPGTRLTVT.

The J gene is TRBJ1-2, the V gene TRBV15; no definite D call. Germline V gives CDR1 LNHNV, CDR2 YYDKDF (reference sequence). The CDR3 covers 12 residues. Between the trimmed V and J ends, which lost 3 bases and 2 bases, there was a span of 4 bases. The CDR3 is CATSRENYGYTF. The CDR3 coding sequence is TGTGCCACCAGCAGGGAGAACTATGGCTACACCTTC.

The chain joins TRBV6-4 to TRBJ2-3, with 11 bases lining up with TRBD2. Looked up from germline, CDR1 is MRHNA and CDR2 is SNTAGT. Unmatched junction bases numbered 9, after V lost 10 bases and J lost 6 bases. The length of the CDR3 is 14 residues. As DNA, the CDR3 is TGTGCCATCTTAGCGGGAGGGCGGTCGGATACGCAGTATTTT. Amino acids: CAILAGGRSDTQYF.

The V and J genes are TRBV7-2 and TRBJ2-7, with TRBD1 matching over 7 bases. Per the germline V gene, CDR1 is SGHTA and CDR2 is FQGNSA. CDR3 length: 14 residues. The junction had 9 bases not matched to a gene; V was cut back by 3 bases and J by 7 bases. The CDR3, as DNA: TGTGCCAGCAGCTTTTACAGGGGTGATGGGGAGCAGTACTTC. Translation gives CASSFYRGDGEQYF.

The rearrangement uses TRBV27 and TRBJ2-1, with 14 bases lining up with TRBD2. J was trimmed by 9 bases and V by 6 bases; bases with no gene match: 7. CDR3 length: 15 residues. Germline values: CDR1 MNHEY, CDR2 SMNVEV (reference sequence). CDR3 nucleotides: TGTGCCAGCAGCCCGGGGACTAGCGGGAGAGGTGAGCAGTTCTTC. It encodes CASSPGTSGRGEQFF.

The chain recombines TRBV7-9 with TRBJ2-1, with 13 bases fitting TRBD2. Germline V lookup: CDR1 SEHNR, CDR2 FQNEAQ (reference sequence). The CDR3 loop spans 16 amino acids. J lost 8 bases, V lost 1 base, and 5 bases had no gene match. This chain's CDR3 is CASSLEGLAGRYEQFF. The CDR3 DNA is TGTGCCAGCAGCTTAGAGGGACTAGCGGGACGGTATGAGCAGTTCTTC.

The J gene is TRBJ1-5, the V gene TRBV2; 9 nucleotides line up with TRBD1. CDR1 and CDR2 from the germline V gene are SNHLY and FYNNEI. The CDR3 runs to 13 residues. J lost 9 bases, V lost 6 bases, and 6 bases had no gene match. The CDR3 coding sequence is TGTGCCAGCAGGGGGGACAGGGAATGGCCCCAGCATTTT. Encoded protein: CASRGDREWPQHF. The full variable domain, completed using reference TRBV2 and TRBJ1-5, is EPEVTQTPSHQVTQMGQEVILRCVPISNHLYFYWYRQILGQKVEFLVSFYNNEISEKSEIFDDQFSVERPDGSNFTLKIRSTKLEDSAMYFCASRGDREWPQHFGDGTRLSIL.